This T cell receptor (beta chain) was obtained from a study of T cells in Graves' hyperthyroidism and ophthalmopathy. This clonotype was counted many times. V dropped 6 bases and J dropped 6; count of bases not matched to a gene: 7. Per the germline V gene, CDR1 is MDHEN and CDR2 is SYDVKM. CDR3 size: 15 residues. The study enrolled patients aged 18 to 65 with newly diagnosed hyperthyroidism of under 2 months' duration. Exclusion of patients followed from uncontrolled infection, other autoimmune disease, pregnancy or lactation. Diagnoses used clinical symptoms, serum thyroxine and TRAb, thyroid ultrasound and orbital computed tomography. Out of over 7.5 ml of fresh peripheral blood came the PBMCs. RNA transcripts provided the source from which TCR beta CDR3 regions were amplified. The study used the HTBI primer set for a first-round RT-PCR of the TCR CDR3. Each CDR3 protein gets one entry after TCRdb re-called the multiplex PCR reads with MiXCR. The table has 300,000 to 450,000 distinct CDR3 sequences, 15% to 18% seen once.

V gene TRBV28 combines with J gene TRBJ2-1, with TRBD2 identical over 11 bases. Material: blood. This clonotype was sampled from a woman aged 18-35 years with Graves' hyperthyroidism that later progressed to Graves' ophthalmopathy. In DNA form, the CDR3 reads TGTGCCAGCAGCGCGGGACTAGCGGAACTCAATGAGCAGTTCTTC. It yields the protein CASSAGLAELNEQFF.